A selection of T cell receptor beta chains follows, all from one sample in a study of blood T cell repertoires in COVID-19. Here immunoSEQ multiplex PCR was the method, and the copy in TCRdb shows in-frame clones only, minus some. The data show about 140,000 clones, with around 80% seen just once and about 5% held by the top ten. Sample: PBMCs or T cells enriched from blood (not recorded which). All receptors come from a man between 65 and 85 years old who had been exposed to COVID-19. Both conserved end residues are part of each CDR3. The order of the fields is J gene, D gene, clone size, V gene, CDR3 DNA, CDR3 protein. D genes are given only for firm matches. Only part of the rows carry a size: once, few, many, or a class if the clone is expanded.

TRBJ2-3	NA	NA	TRBV10-2	TGCGCCAGCAGTGGGCAAGCGGATACGCAGTATTTT	CASSGQADTQYF
TRBJ1-2	TRBD1	NA	TRBV19	TGTGCCAGTAGTTCTCAGGGGGCCAGCGGTGGCTACACCTTC	CASSSQGASGGYTF
TRBJ2-3	TRBD2	NA	TRBV7-6	TGTGCCAGCAGCTTCCTAGCGGGTACCACAGATACGCAGTATTTT	CASSFLAGTTDTQYF
TRBJ2-1	TRBD1	NA	TRBV6-7	TGTGCCAGCAGTCCAGACAGGGACTCCTACAATGAGCAGTTCTTC	CASSPDRDSYNEQFF
TRBJ2-7	NA	NA	TRBV7-8	TGTGCCAGCAGGTCTCAGGGGATCGAGCAGTACTTC	CASRSQGIEQYF
TRBJ1-1	NA	few	TRBV5-1	TGCGCCAGCAGCTACCAACAGGGTAGGGGGACTGAAGCTTTCTTT	CASSYQQGRGTEAFF
TRBJ2-3	TRBD2	NA	TRBV30	TGTGCCTGGAGTCGGGGGGGTTTCACAGATACGCAGTATTTT	CAWSRGGFTDTQYF
TRBJ1-2	NA	NA	TRBV6-5	TGTGCCAGCAGTTACCTACAGGGTGTGGGCTACACCTTC	CASSYLQGVGYTF
TRBJ2-1	TRBD1	NA	TRBV24-1	TGTGCCACCAGTGATTCCCTCGGGACAGGTAAAGGCGGCGAGCAGTTCTTC	CATSDSLGTGKGGEQFF
TRBJ2-1	TRBD1	NA	TRBV30	TGTGCCTGGAGTTTGACAGGGAATGAGCAGTTCTTC	CAWSLTGNEQFF
TRBJ2-3	TRBD2	NA	TRBV5-1	TGCGCCAGCAGCTTACCGACTAGCGGGAACCGTCGCACAGATACGCAGTATTTT	CASSLPTSGNRRTDTQYF
TRBJ1-2	NA	NA	TRBV24-1	TGTGCCACCAGTGAGAGAAACTATGGCTACACCTTC	CATSERNYGYTF
TRBJ2-7	NA	NA	TRBV19	TGTGCCAGTAGAAGGGACAAGGGGACCTACGAGCAGTACTTC	CASRRDKGTYEQYF
TRBJ1-5	TRBD1	few	TRBV24-1	TGTGCCACCAGTGCCGGGGGACAGGGGGGCTGGAATCAGCCCCAGCATTTT	CATSAGGQGGWNQPQHF
TRBJ2-2	NA	NA	TRBV6-2/TRBV6-3	TGTGCCAGCAGCTTAGATCCGGGACACGTTAACACCGGGGAGCTGTTTTTT	CASSLDPGHVNTGELFF
TRBJ2-5	NA	NA	TRBV28	TGTGCCAGCGGAGCCCCAAGAGAGACCCAGTACTTC	CASGAPRETQYF
TRBJ2-4	NA	once	TRBV3-1/TRBV3-2	TGTGCCAGCAGCCAAGATTCGCGGCGGCTAGCCAAAAACATTCAGTACTTC	CASSQDSRRLAKNIQYF
TRBJ2-2	TRBD1	NA	TRBV6-5	TGTGCCAGCACAAGGAGGACAGGGGATACCGGGGAGCTGTTTTTT	CASTRRTGDTGELFF
TRBJ2-5	NA	NA	TRBV2	TGTGCCAGCAGGGACCCGACGAGGGTGTGGGAGACCCAGTACTTC	CASRDPTRVWETQYF
TRBJ1-3	NA	NA	TRBV5-1	TGCGCCAGCAGCGCCGGAGGTGGGGGCGAATCTGGAAACACCATATATTTT	CASSAGGGGESGNTIYF
TRBJ1-1	NA	NA	TRBV6-2/TRBV6-3	TGTGCCAGCAGCCCCTACCCAGGGATGAACACTGAAGCTTTCTTT	CASSPYPGMNTEAFF
TRBJ1-1	TRBD1	NA	TRBV3-1/TRBV3-2	TGTGCCAGCAGCCAAGTCGGCACAGGGGTTGAAGCTTTCTTT	CASSQVGTGVEAFF
TRBJ2-5	TRBD1	NA	TRBV6-2/TRBV6-3	TGTGCCAGCAGTTTCAGGACAGGGGTCGTCGCAGAGACCCAGTACTTC	CASSFRTGVVAETQYF
TRBJ2-4	TRBD2	NA	TRBV5-6	TGTGCCAGCAGCCTCGGGGGGGCGGGAGCCAAAAACATTCAGTACTTC	CASSLGGAGAKNIQYF
TRBJ1-2	TRBD1	NA	TRBV7-9	TGTGCCAGCAGCATCGACAGGGACTATGGCTACACCTTC	CASSIDRDYGYTF
TRBJ1-1	NA	once	TRBV5-1	TGCGCCAGCAGCTTGAGCCAGGAAGGCGCTGAAGCTTTCTTT	CASSLSQEGAEAFF
TRBJ2-1	NA	NA	TRBV11-2	TGTGCCAGCAGCTTAGCAGGGATCGATGAGCAGTTCTTC	CASSLAGIDEQFF
TRBJ1-5	NA	NA	TRBV18	TGTGCCAGCTCACCACAACTCGTGCAGGATAGCAATCAGCCCCAGCATTTT	CASSPQLVQDSNQPQHF
TRBJ2-1	NA	NA	TRBV20-1	TGCAGTGCTAGTACCCGGGATCACAATGAGCAGTTCTTC	CSASTRDHNEQFF
TRBJ2-2	NA	NA	TRBV18	TGTGCCAGCGGTGCGGGCGGGGAGCTGTTTTTT	CASGAGGELFF
TRBJ2-7	TRBD2	once	TRBV9	TGTGCCAGCAGCGCCTCCCTCCTTAGCGGGGGGAGCTACGAGCAGTACTTC	CASSASLLSGGSYEQYF
TRBJ2-3	TRBD2	NA	TRBV29-1	TGCAGCCTTGGGAGGGCGGGCGGCGATACGCAGTATTTT	CSLGRAGGDTQYF
TRBJ2-4	TRBD1	NA	TRBV6-5	TGTGCCAGCAGTTACGCACGGACAGGGAGACTAAACATTCAGTACTTC	CASSYARTGRLNIQYF
TRBJ2-5	NA	NA	TRBV2	TGTGCCAGCAAGAGGTGGGGGCCCGGCCGGGAGACCCAGTACTTC	CASKRWGPGRETQYF
TRBJ1-1	NA	NA	TRBV5-1	TGCGCCAGCAGCGCTAACAGGCTACTCAACACTGAAGCTTTCTTT	CASSANRLLNTEAFF
TRBJ1-5	NA	NA	TRBV10-1	TGCGCCAGCAGTGAAGGCCCCCTGGGCAGTTATCAGCCCCAGCATTTT	CASSEGPLGSYQPQHF
TRBJ2-1	NA	NA	TRBV4-1	TGCGCCAGCAGCCAGAACAGGTTCAATGAGCAGTTCTTC	CASSQNRFNEQFF
TRBJ1-2	NA	NA	TRBV4-2	TGTGCCAGCAGCCCACCGGACAGAAACTATGGCTACACCTTC	CASSPPDRNYGYTF
TRBJ2-1	TRBD1	NA	TRBV3-1/TRBV3-2	TGTGCCAGCAGCCAATTTGACAGGGGGGAGATCTTC	CASSQFDRGEIF
TRBJ2-1	TRBD1	once	TRBV11-3	TGTGCCAGCCATCCGAGACAGGGGAGTGACAATGAGCAGTTCTTC	CASHPRQGSDNEQFF
TRBJ1-3	TRBD1	NA	TRBV9	TGTGCCAGCAGCGTAGCGGGGACAGGGGGAAACACCATATATTTT	CASSVAGTGGNTIYF
TRBJ2-3	NA	NA	TRBV7-9	TGTGCCAGCAGCTTAGCGCGAGACATCCCTGATACGCAGTATTTT	CASSLARDIPDTQYF
TRBJ2-1	NA	NA	TRBV19	TGTGCCAGTAGTACCTACCGAGAACGGCAGTTCTTC	CASSTYRERQFF
TRBJ1-3	NA	few	TRBV7-2	TGTGCCAGCAGCTTAGGGGGGCCCGCGGGAAACACCATATATTTT	CASSLGGPAGNTIYF
TRBJ1-5	TRBD1	NA	TRBV19	TGTGCCAGTAGTCCCCGGACAGGGAATCAGCCCCAGCATTTT	CASSPRTGNQPQHF
TRBJ2-7	TRBD2	NA	TRBV6-2/TRBV6-3	TGTGCCAGCAGTTCCACGGGAGGCCGGTACGAGCAGTACTTC	CASSSTGGRYEQYF
TRBJ2-7	TRBD1	once	TRBV7-2	TGTGCCAGCAGCTTTAAGACAGGGGGTCACGAGCAGTACTTC	CASSFKTGGHEQYF
TRBJ2-2	NA	NA	TRBV19	TGTGCCAGTAGTATAGCCGGTCTAGCGTTTGACACCGGGGAGCTGTTTTTT	CASSIAGLAFDTGELFF
TRBJ1-1	NA	NA	TRBV28	TGTGCCAGCACCCTGGGGCGGAAGAACACTGAAGCTTTCTTT	CASTLGRKNTEAFF
TRBJ1-1	NA	once	TRBV20-1	TGCAGCCTCGACACTGAAGCTTTCTTT	CSLDTEAFF
TRBJ2-2	NA	NA	TRBV5-1	TGCGCCAGCAGCACATCCGGGACAAGCACCGGGGAGCTGTTTTTT	CASSTSGTSTGELFF